This record looks at one T cell receptor beta chain sequence and its context. This sample is part of a study of blood T cell repertoires in COVID-19. Study in general: PBMCs, B-cell-depleted T cells, or T cells were the source of the cDNA or gDNA that made up the material.

Germline CDR1 and CDR2: LNHDA and SQIVND (reference sequence). This CDR3 has 15 amino acids. Trimming stripped 1 base from V and 6 bases from J, with 13 bases between. Source study methods: Estimation of nucleated cell counts relied on the amplification of reference gene primers. Clones were sequenced by immunoSEQ multiplex PCR, and TCRdb holds only the in-frame ones, with some missing. That table supplies the V and J calls and clone size; D and trimming were determined from the DNA. This sample has 130,000 to 150,000 clones, with less than 85% found just once. The source of this sequence is a woman older than 75 in a cohort sampled during active or convalescent COVID-19. The sequenced sample was peripheral blood. The chain recombines TRBV19 with TRBJ1-5; possible D gene TRBD1, 5 bases. For the CDR3, the DNA is TGTGCCAGTAGTATAGCCCGGGGGATACGTCAGCCCCAGCATTTT. This translates into CASSIARGIRQPQHF.